This TCR beta chain was recorded in a study of human T cells and chemical hapten exposure. Points from the study as a whole: TCRs exceeding a frequency of 1 in 1000 stayed unchanged under DPC sensitization. Counts of expanded TCRs (at PT1) showed a positive correlation with patch test score.

Source study methods: There were a median of roughly 100,000 TCRs per sample, with a range from roughly 23,224 to 750,000. TCRdb passed the RACE reads through MiXCR, listing each CDR3 protein once. These V and J calls are TCRdb output, not the study's own analysis. This sample has approximately 320,000 distinct CDR3 sequences, with 4.5% to 7% found just once. This clonotype was counted ten times or more. What it binds is unknown. Time point given: pre-sensitization, week 0. Indicated treatment: therapeutic diphenylcyclopropenone sensitization with weekly scalp DPC. Blood, whole and unfractionated, served as the source for total RNA extraction. Germline CDR1 reads DFQATT; CDR2 reads SNEGSKA (reference sequence). CDR3 length: 15 amino acids. Trimming pared 0 bases from V and 3 bases from J, leaving 9 bases between.

This receptor was obtained from a woman between 18 and 29 years old with alopecia areata. Some clones in this sample may be carry-over from other donors' samples. The chain carries TRBV20-1 and TRBJ1-6; D gene unclear. The starting material was whole blood, obtained in connection with sensitization to the hapten diphenylcyclopropenone (DPC). The CDR3 coding sequence is TGCAGTGCTAGAGATCCGGCAGGCTATAATTCACCCCTCCACTTT. Amino acid sequence: CSARDPAGYNSPLHF.